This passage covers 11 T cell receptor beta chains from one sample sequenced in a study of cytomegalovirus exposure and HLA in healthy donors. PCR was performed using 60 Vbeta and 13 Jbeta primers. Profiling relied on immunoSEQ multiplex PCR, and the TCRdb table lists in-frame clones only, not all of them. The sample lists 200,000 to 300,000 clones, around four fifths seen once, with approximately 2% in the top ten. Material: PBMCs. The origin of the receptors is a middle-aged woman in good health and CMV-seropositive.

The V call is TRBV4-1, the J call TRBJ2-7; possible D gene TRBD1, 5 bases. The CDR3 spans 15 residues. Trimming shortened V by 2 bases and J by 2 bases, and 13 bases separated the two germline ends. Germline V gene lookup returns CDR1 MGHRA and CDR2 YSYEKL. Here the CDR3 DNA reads TGCGCCAGCAGCCAATTAGAACAGGACCCCTACGAGCAGTACTTC. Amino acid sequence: CASSQLEQDPYEQYF.

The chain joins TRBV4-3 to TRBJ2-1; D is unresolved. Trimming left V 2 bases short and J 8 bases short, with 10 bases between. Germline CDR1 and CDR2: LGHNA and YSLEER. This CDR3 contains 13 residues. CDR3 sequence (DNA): TGCGCCAGCAGCCAAACTACCAACTATGAGCAGTTCTTC. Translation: CASSQTTNYEQFF.

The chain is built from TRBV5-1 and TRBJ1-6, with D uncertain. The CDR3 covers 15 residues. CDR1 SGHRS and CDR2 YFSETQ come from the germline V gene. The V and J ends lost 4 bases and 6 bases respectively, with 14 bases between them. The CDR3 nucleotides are TGCGCCAGCAGCATGAGGGCGCTTCTTAATTCACCCCTCCACTTT. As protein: CASSMRALLNSPLHF. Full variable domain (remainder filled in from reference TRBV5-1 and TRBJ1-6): KAGVTQTPRYLIKTRGQQVTLSCSPISGHRSVSWYQQTPGQGLQFLFEYFSETQRNKGNFPGRFSGRQFSNSRSEMNVSTLELGDSALYLCASSMRALLNSPLHFGNGTRLTVT.

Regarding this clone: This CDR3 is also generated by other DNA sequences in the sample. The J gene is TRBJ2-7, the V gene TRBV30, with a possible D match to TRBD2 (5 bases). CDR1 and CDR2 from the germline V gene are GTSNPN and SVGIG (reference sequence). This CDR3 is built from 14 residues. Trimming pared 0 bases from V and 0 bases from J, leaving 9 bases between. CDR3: CAWSVGGSSYEQYF. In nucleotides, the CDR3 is TGTGCCTGGAGTGTAGGAGGAAGCTCCTACGAGCAGTACTTC. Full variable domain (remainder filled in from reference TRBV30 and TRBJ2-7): SQTIHQWPATLVQPVGSPLSLECTVEGTSNPNLYWYRQAAGRGLQLLFYSVGIGQISSEVPQNLSASRPQDRQFILSSKKLLLSDSGFYLCAWSVGGSSYEQYFGPGTRLTVT.

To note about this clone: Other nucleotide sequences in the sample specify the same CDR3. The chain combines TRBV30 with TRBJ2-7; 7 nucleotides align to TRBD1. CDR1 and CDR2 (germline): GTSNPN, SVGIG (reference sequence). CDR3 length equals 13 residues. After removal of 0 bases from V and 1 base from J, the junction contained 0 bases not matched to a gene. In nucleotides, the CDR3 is TGTGCCTGGAGTGTGACAGGGTCCTACGAGCAGTACTTC. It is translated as CAWSVTGSYEQYF.

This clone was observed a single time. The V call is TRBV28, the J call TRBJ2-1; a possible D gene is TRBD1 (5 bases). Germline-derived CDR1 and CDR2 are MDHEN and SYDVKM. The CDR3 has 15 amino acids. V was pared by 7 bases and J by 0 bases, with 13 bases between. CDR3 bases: TGTGCCAGCACCCGACAGCTTCCCTCCTACAATGAGCAGTTCTTC. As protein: CASTRQLPSYNEQFF. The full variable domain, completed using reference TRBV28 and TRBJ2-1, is DVKVTQSSRYLVKRTGEKVFLECVQDMDHENMFWYRQDPGLGLRLIYFSYDVKMKEKGDIPEGYSVSREKKERFSLILESASTNQTSMYLCASTRQLPSYNEQFFGPGTRLTVL.

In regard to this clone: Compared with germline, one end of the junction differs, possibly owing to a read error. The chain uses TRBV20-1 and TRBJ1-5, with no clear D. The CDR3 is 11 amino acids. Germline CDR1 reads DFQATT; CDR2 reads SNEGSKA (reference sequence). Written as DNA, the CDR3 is TGCAGTGCGATACACGGAGCGTCCGGTATTTTT. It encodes CSAIHGASGIF.

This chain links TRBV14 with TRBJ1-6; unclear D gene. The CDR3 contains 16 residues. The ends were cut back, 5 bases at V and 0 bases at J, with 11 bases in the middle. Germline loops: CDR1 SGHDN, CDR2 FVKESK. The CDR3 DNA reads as TGTGCCAGCAGCAAGGATTGGAGCTCCTATAATTCACCCCTCCACTTT. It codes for CASSKDWSSYNSPLHF.

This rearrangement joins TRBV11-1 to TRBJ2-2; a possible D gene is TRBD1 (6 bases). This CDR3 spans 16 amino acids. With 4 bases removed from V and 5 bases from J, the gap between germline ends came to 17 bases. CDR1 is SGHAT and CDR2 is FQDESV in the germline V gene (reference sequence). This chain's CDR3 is CASSSSGQWRTGELFF. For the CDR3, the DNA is TGTGCCAGCAGCTCATCGGGACAATGGAGGACCGGGGAGCTGTTTTTT. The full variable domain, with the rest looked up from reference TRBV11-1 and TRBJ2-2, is EAEVAQSPRYKITEKSQAVAFWCDPISGHATLYWYRQILGQGPELLVQFQDESVVDDSQLPKDRFSAERLKGVDSTLKIQPAELGDSAMYLCASSSSGQWRTGELFFGEGSRLTVL.

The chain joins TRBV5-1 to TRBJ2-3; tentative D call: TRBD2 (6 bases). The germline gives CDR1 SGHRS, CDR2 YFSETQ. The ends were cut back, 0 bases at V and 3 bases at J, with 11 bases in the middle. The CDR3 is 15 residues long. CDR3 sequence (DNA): TGCGCCAGCAGCTTGGGGGGGGTACTTACAGATACGCAGTATTTT. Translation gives CASSLGGVLTDTQYF.

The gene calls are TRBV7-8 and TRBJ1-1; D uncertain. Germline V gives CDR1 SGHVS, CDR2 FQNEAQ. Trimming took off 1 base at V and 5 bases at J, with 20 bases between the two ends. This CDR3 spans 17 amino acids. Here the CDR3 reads CASSLGSPGSGGTEAFF. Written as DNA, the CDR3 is TGTGCCAGCAGCTTAGGGTCCCCGGGGTCGGGAGGGACTGAAGCTTTCTTT.